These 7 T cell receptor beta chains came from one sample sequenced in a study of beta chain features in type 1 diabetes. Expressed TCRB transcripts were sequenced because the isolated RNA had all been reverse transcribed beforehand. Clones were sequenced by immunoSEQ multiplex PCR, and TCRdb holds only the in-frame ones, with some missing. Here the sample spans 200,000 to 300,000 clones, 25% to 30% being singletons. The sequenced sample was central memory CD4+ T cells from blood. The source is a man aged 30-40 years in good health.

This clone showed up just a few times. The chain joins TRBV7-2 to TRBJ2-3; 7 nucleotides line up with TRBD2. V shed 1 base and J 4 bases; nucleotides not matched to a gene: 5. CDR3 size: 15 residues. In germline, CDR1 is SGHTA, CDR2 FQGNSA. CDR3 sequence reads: CASSLEASGADTQYF. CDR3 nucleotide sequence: TGTGCCAGCAGCTTAGAGGCTAGCGGAGCAGATACGCAGTATTTT.

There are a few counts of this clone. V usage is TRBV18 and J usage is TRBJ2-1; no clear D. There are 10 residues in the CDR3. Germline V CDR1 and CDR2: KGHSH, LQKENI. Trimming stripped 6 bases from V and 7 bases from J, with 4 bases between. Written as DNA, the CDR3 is TGTGCCAGCTCGTCGAATGAGCAGTTCTTC. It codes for CASSSNEQFF. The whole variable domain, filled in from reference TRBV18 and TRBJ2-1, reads NAGVMQNPRHLVRRRGQEARLRCSPMKGHSHVYWYRQLPEEGLKFMVYLQKENIIDESGMPKERFSAEFPKEGPSILRIQQVVRGDSAAYFCASSSNEQFFGPGTRLTVL.

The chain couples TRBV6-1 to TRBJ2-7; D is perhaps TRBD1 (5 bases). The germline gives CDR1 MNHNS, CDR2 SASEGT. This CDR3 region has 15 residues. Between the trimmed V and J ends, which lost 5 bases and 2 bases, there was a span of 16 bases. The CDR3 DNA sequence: TGTGCCAGCAGTCCCCAAGGGGCAGACCCCTACGAGCAGTACTTC. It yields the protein CASSPQGADPYEQYF.

This CDR3 reads CSARWGYEQFF. The CDR3 nucleotides are TGCAGTGCTAGATGGGGATATGAGCAGTTCTTC. The chain carries TRBV20-1 and TRBJ2-1; D gene uncertain. CDR3 length equals 11 residues. The germline V and J ends were trimmed by 2 bases and 8 bases, with 7 bases remaining between them. Germline CDR1 is DFQATT and CDR2 is SNEGSKA (reference sequence).

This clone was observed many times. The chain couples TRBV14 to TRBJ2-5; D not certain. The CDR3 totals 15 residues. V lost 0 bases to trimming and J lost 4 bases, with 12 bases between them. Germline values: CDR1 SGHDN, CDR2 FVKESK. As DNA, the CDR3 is TGTGCCAGCAGCCAAGAGGGCCGGACCCGAGAGACCCAGTACTTC. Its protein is CASSQEGRTRETQYF.

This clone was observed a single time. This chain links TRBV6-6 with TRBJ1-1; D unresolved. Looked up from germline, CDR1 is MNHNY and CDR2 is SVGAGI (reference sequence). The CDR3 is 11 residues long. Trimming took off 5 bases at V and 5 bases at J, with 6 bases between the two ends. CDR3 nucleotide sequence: TGTGCCAGCAGTATACAAACTGAAGCTTTCTTT. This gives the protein CASSIQTEAFF.

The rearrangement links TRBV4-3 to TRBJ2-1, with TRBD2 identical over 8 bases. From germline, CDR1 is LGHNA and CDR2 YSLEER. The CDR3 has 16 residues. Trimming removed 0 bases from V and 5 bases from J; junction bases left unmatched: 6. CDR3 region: CASSQDMGLGNNEQFF. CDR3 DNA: TGCGCCAGCAGCCAAGATATGGGACTAGGGAACAATGAGCAGTTCTTC.